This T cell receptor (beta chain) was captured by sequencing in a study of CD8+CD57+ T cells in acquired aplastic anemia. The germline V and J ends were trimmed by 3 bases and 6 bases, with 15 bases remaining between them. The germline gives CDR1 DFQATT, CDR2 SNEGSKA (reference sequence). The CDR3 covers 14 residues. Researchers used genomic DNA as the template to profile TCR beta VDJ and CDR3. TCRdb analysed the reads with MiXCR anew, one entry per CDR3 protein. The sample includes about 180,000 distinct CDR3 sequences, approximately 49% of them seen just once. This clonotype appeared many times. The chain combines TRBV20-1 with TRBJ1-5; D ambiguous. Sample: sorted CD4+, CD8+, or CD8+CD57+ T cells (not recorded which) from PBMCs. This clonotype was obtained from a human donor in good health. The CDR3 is CSASFGELGQPQHF. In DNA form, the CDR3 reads TGCAGTGCTAGTTTCGGGGAGTTGGGTCAGCCCCAGCATTTT.